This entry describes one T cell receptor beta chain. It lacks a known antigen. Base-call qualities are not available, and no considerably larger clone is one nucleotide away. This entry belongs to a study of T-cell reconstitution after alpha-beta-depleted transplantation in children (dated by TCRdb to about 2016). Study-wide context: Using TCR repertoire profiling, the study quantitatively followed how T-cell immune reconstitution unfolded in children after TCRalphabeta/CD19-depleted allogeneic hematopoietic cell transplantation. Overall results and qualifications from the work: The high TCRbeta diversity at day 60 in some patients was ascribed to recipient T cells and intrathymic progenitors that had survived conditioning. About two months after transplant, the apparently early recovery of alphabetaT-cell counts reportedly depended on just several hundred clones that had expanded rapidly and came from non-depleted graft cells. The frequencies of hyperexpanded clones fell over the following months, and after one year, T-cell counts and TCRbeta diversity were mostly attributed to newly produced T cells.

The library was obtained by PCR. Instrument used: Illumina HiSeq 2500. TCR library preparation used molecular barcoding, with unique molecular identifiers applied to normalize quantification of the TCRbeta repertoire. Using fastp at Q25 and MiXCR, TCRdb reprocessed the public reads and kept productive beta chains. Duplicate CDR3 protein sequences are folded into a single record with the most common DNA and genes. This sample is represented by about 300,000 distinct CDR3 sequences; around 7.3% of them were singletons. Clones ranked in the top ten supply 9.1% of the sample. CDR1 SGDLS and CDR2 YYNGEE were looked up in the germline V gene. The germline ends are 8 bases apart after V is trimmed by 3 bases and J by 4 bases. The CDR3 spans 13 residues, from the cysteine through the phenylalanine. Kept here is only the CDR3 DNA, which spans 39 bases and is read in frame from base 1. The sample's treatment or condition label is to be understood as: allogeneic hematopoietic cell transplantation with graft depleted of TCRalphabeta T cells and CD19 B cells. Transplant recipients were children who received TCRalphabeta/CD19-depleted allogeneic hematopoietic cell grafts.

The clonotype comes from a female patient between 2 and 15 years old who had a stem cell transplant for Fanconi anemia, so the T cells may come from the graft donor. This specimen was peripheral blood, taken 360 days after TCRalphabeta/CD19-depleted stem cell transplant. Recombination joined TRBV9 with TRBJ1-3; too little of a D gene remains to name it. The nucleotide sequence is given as TGTGCCAGCAGCGCCGACGAAGGAAACACCATATATTTT. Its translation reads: CASSADEGNTIYF.